Following are 10 T cell receptor beta chains from one sample sequenced in a study of vaccination and CD4 T cells after COVID-19. Which antigens these TCRs recognize remains unknown. Treatment: roughly 10-day PBMC culture with coronavirus spike peptide pools or control peptides (ViraFEST assay). CD4+ T cells that had been cultured provided DNA sequenced with the Oncomine TCR Beta short-read assay. TCRdb itself ran the PCR reads through MiXCR, one entry per CDR3 protein. The sample carries approximately 19,000 distinct CDR3 sequences, more than 50% recorded once. The sequenced sample consisted of CD4+ T cells from blood, cultured in vitro. Every receptor here comes from a human donor who had recovered from COVID-19.

There are a few counts of this clonotype. Here the CDR3 DNA reads TGTGCCAGCAGTGAAGAGGTGGACTGGGGTGGCTACACCTTC. The encoded protein is CASSEEVDWGGYTF. The chain is built from TRBV2 and TRBJ1-2; no reliable D call. Germline lookup yields CDR1 SNHLY and CDR2 FYNNEI. The CDR3 totals 14 residues. V was cut by 1 base and J by 7 bases, with 13 bases left in between.

Worth noting for this clonotype: Germline is not matched at one junction end, which may reflect a read error. The V gene is TRBV20-1, the J gene TRBJ2-7, with a weak D call TRBD2 (6 bases). From germline, CDR1 is DFQATT and CDR2 SNEGSKA (reference sequence). This CDR3 is built from 11 residues. The CDR3 bases are TGCAGTGCTAGCATGCGGGACGAGCGGTACTTC. This translates into CSASMRDERYF.

This chain joins TRBV2 and TRBJ2-7; a weak D match, TRBD1 (6 bases). The CDR3 extends over 12 amino acids. V lost 10 bases, J lost 3 bases, and 13 bases lay in between. The V gene's germline CDR1 is SNHLY and CDR2 FYNNEI. CDR3 amino acids: CATRQVNYEQYF. The CDR3, as DNA: TGTGCCACCCGACAGGTCAACTACGAGCAGTACTTC.

Only a few counts were recorded for this clonotype. Compared with germline, one end of the junction differs, possibly owing to a read error. This sequence joins TRBV15 and TRBJ1-1; tentative D call: TRBD1 (5 bases). The CDR3 spans 14 residues. Germline values: CDR1 LNHNV, CDR2 YYDKDF (reference sequence). The CDR3 coding sequence is TGTGCCACCAGCAGGAAGGGGTCGGGGACTGAGGCTTTCTTT. This gives the protein CATSRKGSGTEAFF.

The genes are TRBV2 and TRBJ1-1; D call uncertain. Germline V gene sequence: CDR1 SNHLY, CDR2 FYNNEI. The CDR3 totals 12 residues. V lost 2 bases to trimming and J lost 5 bases, with 6 bases between them. The DNA of the CDR3 is TGTGCCAGCAGTGAATCCGAGACTGAAGCTTTCTTT. It translates to CASSESETEAFF.

This clonotype has just a few counts. The gene calls are TRBV28 and TRBJ1-2; 12 positions match TRBD1. There are 14 residues in the CDR3. The trim removed 5 bases at V and 8 bases at J, leaving 6 bases unmatched. Germline lookup yields CDR1 MDHEN and CDR2 SYDVKM. CDR3 residues: CASSVGQGAAGYTF. The DNA of the CDR3 is TGTGCCAGCAGTGTGGGACAGGGGGCGGCCGGCTACACCTTC.

This rearrangement joins TRBV6-1 to TRBJ2-1; 7 nucleotides match TRBD1. CDR1 is MNHNS, CDR2 SASEGT, per germline. This CDR3 is built from 14 residues. Germline trimming cut 8 bases from V and 4 bases from J; bases unmatched to any gene: 8. The CDR3 bases are TGTGCCAGCGGGCGTGACAGGGCTTACAATGAGCAGTTCTTC. Protein: CASGRDRAYNEQFF.

This clonotype has a handful of counts. This chain uses TRBV6-1 with TRBJ1-1, with D unclear. From germline, CDR1 is MNHNS and CDR2 SASEGT. Trimming removed 4 bases at V and 3 bases at J, with 9 bases between. The CDR3 totals 13 residues. In DNA form, the CDR3 reads TGTGCCAGCAGTGGCGCAATCTACACTGAAGCTTTCTTT. It yields the protein CASSGAIYTEAFF.

The rearrangement links TRBV7-9 to TRBJ1-2; the D gene is possibly TRBD1 (6 bases). The V end lost 3 bases, the J end lost 6 bases, and 14 bases lay between the germline ends. Germline V lookup: CDR1 SEHNR, CDR2 FQNEAQ (reference sequence). The length of the CDR3 is 14 residues. The CDR3 DNA is TGTGCCAGCAGCTTGAACAGGGCGGGCCATGGCTACACCTTC. Translation gives CASSLNRAGHGYTF. The complete variable domain, with remaining parts taken from reference TRBV7-9 and TRBJ1-2, reads DTGVSQNPRHKITKRGQNVTFRCDPISEHNRLYWYRQTLGQGPEFLTYFQNEAQLEKSRLLSDRFSAERPKGSFSTLEIQRTEQGDSAMYLCASSLNRAGHGYTFGSGTRLTVV.

This rearrangement joins TRBV7-9 to TRBJ2-2; 8 bases agree with TRBD1. This CDR3 comprises 17 residues. Per the germline V gene, CDR1 is SEHNR and CDR2 is FQNEAQ (reference sequence). V lost 5 bases and J lost 6; bases outside the gene matches: 14. CDR3 nucleotides: TGTGCCAGCAGCCCTACAATATTCCAACAGGGGGCCGGGGAGCTGTTTTTT. Amino acid sequence: CASSPTIFQQGAGELFF.